A selection of T cell receptor beta chains follows, all from one sample in a study of siplizumab effects on memory and regulatory T cells. This table comes from immunoSEQ multiplex PCR, and its TCRdb copy is limited to in-frame clones, with some not included. The table lists about 80,000 clones, approximately 95% of them singletons, with approximately 17% in the top ten. Sequenced: CD8+ T cells sorted from blood. Source of these receptors: a human donor in good health. CDR3s include the opening cysteine and the closing phenylalanine or tryptophan. Fields, in order: clone size, V gene, CDR3 length, D gene, J gene, CDR3 protein, CDR3 DNA. D genes are given only for firm matches. The size of a clone is reported for some rows only, either as once, few or many, or as a class for expanded clones.

abundance: NA; v_gene: TRBV5-1; len: 15; d_gene: TRBD2; j_gene: TRBJ2-1; CDR3aa: CASSLNQREGNEQFF; CDR3nt: TGCGCCAGCAGCTTAAATCAGCGGGAGGGGAATGAGCAGTTCTTC
abundance: NA; v_gene: TRBV7-9; len: 12; d_gene: NA; j_gene: TRBJ2-7; CDR3aa: CATRRGSYEQYF; CDR3nt: TGTGCCACCCGCAGGGGATCCTACGAGCAGTACTTC
abundance: NA; v_gene: TRBV2; len: 16; d_gene: TRBD2; j_gene: TRBJ2-2; CDR3aa: CASSEAGLARTGELFF; CDR3nt: TGTGCCAGCAGTGAAGCGGGACTAGCGCGCACCGGGGAGCTGTTTTTT
abundance: NA; v_gene: TRBV10-1; len: 16; d_gene: TRBD2; j_gene: TRBJ2-2; CDR3aa: CASSEVAGSNTGELFF; CDR3nt: TGCGCCAGCAGTGAGGTAGCGGGATCGAACACCGGGGAGCTGTTTTTT
abundance: NA; v_gene: TRBV2; len: 14; d_gene: TRBD2; j_gene: TRBJ2-3; CDR3aa: CASSGLARTDTQYF; CDR3nt: TGTGCCAGCAGTGGACTAGCCCGCACAGATACGCAGTATTTT
abundance: once; v_gene: TRBV7-8; len: 16; d_gene: TRBD1; j_gene: TRBJ1-2; CDR3aa: CASSLVGTGTGFGYTF; CDR3nt: TGTGCCAGCAGCTTAGTGGGGACCGGGACAGGGTTCGGCTACACCTTC
abundance: NA; v_gene: TRBV27; len: 13; d_gene: NA; j_gene: TRBJ2-7; CDR3aa: CASSLSGPNEQYF; CDR3nt: TGTGCCAGCAGTTTATCTGGCCCAAACGAGCAGTACTTC
abundance: once; v_gene: TRBV27; len: 17; d_gene: TRBD2; j_gene: TRBJ2-3; CDR3aa: CASSPQLTSGGTDTQYF; CDR3nt: TGTGCCAGCAGTCCCCAGCTGACTAGCGGGGGCACAGATACGCAGTATTTT
abundance: NA; v_gene: TRBV4-1; len: 16; d_gene: NA; j_gene: TRBJ1-5; CDR3aa: CASSQYGAGSNQPQHF; CDR3nt: TGCGCCAGCAGCCAATACGGGGCAGGGTCAAATCAGCCCCAGCATTTT
abundance: NA; v_gene: TRBV7-8; len: 15; d_gene: TRBD1; j_gene: TRBJ2-3; CDR3aa: CASSFQDRSTDTQYF; CDR3nt: TGTGCCAGCAGCTTCCAGGACAGGAGCACAGATACGCAGTATTTT
abundance: NA; v_gene: TRBV6-5; len: 15; d_gene: TRBD1; j_gene: TRBJ1-5; CDR3aa: CASSRTGVGNQPQHF; CDR3nt: TGTGCCAGCAGCCGCACAGGGGTCGGCAATCAGCCCCAGCATTTT
abundance: NA; v_gene: TRBV14; len: 13; d_gene: NA; j_gene: TRBJ2-1; CDR3aa: CASSLTFFNEQFF; CDR3nt: TGTGCCAGCAGCCTGACATTTTTCAATGAGCAGTTCTTC
abundance: NA; v_gene: TRBV5-1; len: 16; d_gene: TRBD1; j_gene: TRBJ1-5; CDR3aa: CASSPNPTGTNQPQHF; CDR3nt: TGCGCCAGCAGCCCCAACCCGACAGGGACAAATCAGCCCCAGCATTTT
abundance: once; v_gene: TRBV7-9; len: 13; d_gene: NA; j_gene: TRBJ2-6; CDR3aa: CASSPPGANVLTF; CDR3nt: TGTGCCAGCAGCCCCCCCGGGGCCAACGTCCTGACTTTC
abundance: NA; v_gene: TRBV5-1; len: 15; d_gene: NA; j_gene: TRBJ2-5; CDR3aa: CASSLPNGGSETQYF; CDR3nt: TGCGCCAGCAGCCTCCCTAATGGGGGATCAGAGACCCAGTACTTC
abundance: once; v_gene: TRBV28; len: 14; d_gene: TRBD1; j_gene: TRBJ2-7; CDR3aa: CASSLRDRAYEQYF; CDR3nt: TGTGCCAGCAGTTTAAGGGACAGGGCCTACGAGCAGTACTTC
abundance: NA; v_gene: TRBV7-2; len: 17; d_gene: NA; j_gene: TRBJ2-4; CDR3aa: CASSDISTGMSKNIQYF; CDR3nt: TGTGCCAGCAGCGATATCTCGACCGGGATGTCCAAAAACATTCAGTACTTC
abundance: NA; v_gene: TRBV28; len: 13; d_gene: NA; j_gene: TRBJ1-4; CDR3aa: CASRGSGNEKLFF; CDR3nt: TGTGCCAGCAGGGGCAGCGGCAATGAAAAACTGTTTTTT
abundance: NA; v_gene: TRBV7-3; len: 12; d_gene: NA; j_gene: TRBJ2-1; CDR3aa: CASSLTSNEQFF; CDR3nt: TGTGCCAGCAGCTTAACCAGCAATGAGCAGTTCTTC
abundance: NA; v_gene: TRBV7-9; len: 15; d_gene: NA; j_gene: TRBJ2-2; CDR3aa: CASSSSGTPTGELFF; CDR3nt: TGTGCCAGCAGCTCCTCCGGGACACCCACCGGGGAGCTGTTTTTT
abundance: NA; v_gene: TRBV4-1; len: 17; d_gene: TRBD2; j_gene: TRBJ2-5; CDR3aa: CASSRILRAGVQETQYF; CDR3nt: TGCGCCAGCAGCCGAATCCTGCGAGCGGGAGTCCAAGAGACCCAGTACTTC
abundance: NA; v_gene: TRBV6-5; len: 14; d_gene: NA; j_gene: TRBJ2-1; CDR3aa: CASNLRGTYNEQFF; CDR3nt: TGTGCCAGTAACTTACGAGGGACGTACAATGAGCAGTTCTTC
abundance: NA; v_gene: TRBV19; len: 12; d_gene: NA; j_gene: TRBJ1-1; CDR3aa: CASSIPGTEAFF; CDR3nt: TGTGCCAGTAGTATACCGGGCACTGAAGCTTTCTTT
abundance: NA; v_gene: TRBV14; len: 11; d_gene: NA; j_gene: TRBJ2-1; CDR3aa: CASRKGNEQFF; CDR3nt: TGTGCCAGCAGAAAAGGGAATGAGCAGTTCTTC
abundance: NA; v_gene: TRBV27; len: 14; d_gene: NA; j_gene: TRBJ2-1; CDR3aa: CASSFGGIDNEQFF; CDR3nt: TGTGCCAGCAGTTTCGGAGGGATCGACAATGAGCAGTTCTTC
abundance: NA; v_gene: TRBV27; len: 14; d_gene: NA; j_gene: TRBJ2-1; CDR3aa: CASLFLALNNEQFF; CDR3nt: TGTGCCAGCTTATTTCTAGCCCTTAACAATGAGCAGTTCTTC
abundance: NA; v_gene: TRBV4-1; len: 10; d_gene: NA; j_gene: TRBJ2-2; CDR3aa: CASSNGELFF; CDR3nt: TGCGCCAGCAGCAACGGGGAGCTGTTTTTT
abundance: NA; v_gene: TRBV14; len: 16; d_gene: TRBD1; j_gene: TRBJ2-7; CDR3aa: CASSQTGAGGLREQYF; CDR3nt: TGTGCCAGCAGCCAGACAGGGGCTGGGGGTCTGCGCGAGCAGTACTTC
abundance: NA; v_gene: TRBV6-5; len: 12; d_gene: NA; j_gene: TRBJ2-1; CDR3aa: CAVNPRGDEQFF; CDR3nt: TGTGCCGTAAACCCTAGGGGTGATGAGCAGTTCTTC
abundance: once; v_gene: TRBV6-5; len: 14; d_gene: TRBD1; j_gene: TRBJ1-1; CDR3aa: CASSYSDRVTEAFF; CDR3nt: TGTGCCAGCAGTTACTCAGACAGGGTCACTGAAGCTTTCTTT
abundance: NA; v_gene: TRBV13; len: 15; d_gene: NA; j_gene: TRBJ2-1; CDR3aa: CASSLGHFIADEQFF; CDR3nt: TGTGCCAGCAGCTTAGGACACTTCATTGCAGATGAGCAGTTCTTC
abundance: NA; v_gene: TRBV5-1; len: 11; d_gene: NA; j_gene: TRBJ2-3; CDR3aa: CASRGTDTQYF; CDR3nt: TGCGCCAGCAGAGGGACAGATACGCAGTATTTT
abundance: NA; v_gene: TRBV10-1; len: 16; d_gene: NA; j_gene: TRBJ1-1; CDR3aa: CASSGGEFPFDTEAFF; CDR3nt: TGCGCCAGCAGTGGGGGGGAGTTCCCCTTTGACACTGAAGCTTTCTTT
abundance: NA; v_gene: TRBV5-1; len: 14; d_gene: NA; j_gene: TRBJ2-7; CDR3aa: CASSLTGTPYEQYF; CDR3nt: TGCGCCAGCAGCTTGACCGGGACCCCTTACGAGCAGTACTTC
abundance: NA; v_gene: TRBV5-1; len: 16; d_gene: NA; j_gene: TRBJ2-7; CDR3aa: CASSPPHEGLSDEQYF; CDR3nt: TGCGCCAGCAGCCCCCCCCATGAGGGCCTTAGCGACGAGCAGTACTTC
abundance: once; v_gene: TRBV7-3; len: 18; d_gene: NA; j_gene: TRBJ1-5; CDR3aa: CASSLRVGQAYSNQPQHF; CDR3nt: TGTGCCAGCAGCTTAAGGGTCGGGCAGGCGTATAGCAATCAGCCCCAGCATTTT
abundance: NA; v_gene: TRBV6-5; len: 16; d_gene: TRBD2; j_gene: TRBJ2-2; CDR3aa: CASSYGTSGRTGELFF; CDR3nt: TGTGCCAGCAGTTACGGGACTAGCGGAAGGACCGGGGAGCTGTTTTTT
abundance: once; v_gene: TRBV2; len: 17; d_gene: TRBD2; j_gene: TRBJ2-1; CDR3aa: CASSGYLGTSNPDEQFF; CDR3nt: TGTGCCAGCAGTGGCTATCTCGGGACTAGCAACCCCGATGAGCAGTTCTTC
abundance: NA; v_gene: TRBV7-2; len: 14; d_gene: NA; j_gene: TRBJ2-3; CDR3aa: CASSLVWDTDTQYF; CDR3nt: TGTGCCAGCAGCTTAGTGTGGGACACAGATACGCAGTATTTT
abundance: NA; v_gene: TRBV4-1; len: 15; d_gene: NA; j_gene: TRBJ2-7; CDR3aa: CASSQVGGSGYEQYF; CDR3nt: TGCGCCAGCAGCCAAGTAGGTGGTTCGGGCTACGAGCAGTACTTC
abundance: NA; v_gene: TRBV29-1; len: 15; d_gene: TRBD1; j_gene: TRBJ1-5; CDR3aa: CSVKDRDQSNQPQHF; CDR3nt: TGCAGCGTCAAAGACAGGGATCAAAGCAATCAGCCCCAGCATTTT
abundance: NA; v_gene: TRBV28; len: 13; d_gene: NA; j_gene: TRBJ1-5; CDR3aa: CASAPGRYQPQHF; CDR3nt: TGTGCCAGCGCCCCCGGGCGGTATCAGCCCCAGCATTTT
abundance: NA; v_gene: TRBV5-1; len: 17; d_gene: TRBD1; j_gene: TRBJ2-6; CDR3aa: CASSSGTGSSGANVLTF; CDR3nt: TGCGCCAGCAGTTCCGGGACAGGAAGCTCTGGGGCCAACGTCCTGACTTTC
abundance: NA; v_gene: TRBV5-1; len: 14; d_gene: TRBD2; j_gene: TRBJ2-7; CDR3aa: CASGEGSSTYEQYF; CDR3nt: TGCGCCAGCGGGGAGGGCAGTTCGACCTACGAGCAGTACTTC
abundance: NA; v_gene: TRBV7-9; len: 14; d_gene: NA; j_gene: TRBJ2-7; CDR3aa: CASRPTQVPYEQYF; CDR3nt: TGTGCCAGCAGACCCACCCAGGTCCCCTACGAGCAGTACTTC
abundance: NA; v_gene: TRBV6-5; len: 15; d_gene: NA; j_gene: TRBJ2-7; CDR3aa: CASSLGPDFSYEQYF; CDR3nt: TGTGCCAGCAGTTTGGGGCCAGATTTCTCCTACGAGCAGTACTTC
abundance: NA; v_gene: TRBV28; len: 14; d_gene: NA; j_gene: TRBJ2-7; CDR3aa: CASRSSYRPLEQYF; CDR3nt: TGTGCCAGCAGATCGTCCTATAGGCCGCTCGAGCAGTACTTC
abundance: NA; v_gene: TRBV5-1; len: 14; d_gene: TRBD1; j_gene: TRBJ1-2; CDR3aa: CASSFGTASYGYTF; CDR3nt: TGCGCCAGCAGCTTCGGGACAGCGAGCTATGGCTACACCTTC